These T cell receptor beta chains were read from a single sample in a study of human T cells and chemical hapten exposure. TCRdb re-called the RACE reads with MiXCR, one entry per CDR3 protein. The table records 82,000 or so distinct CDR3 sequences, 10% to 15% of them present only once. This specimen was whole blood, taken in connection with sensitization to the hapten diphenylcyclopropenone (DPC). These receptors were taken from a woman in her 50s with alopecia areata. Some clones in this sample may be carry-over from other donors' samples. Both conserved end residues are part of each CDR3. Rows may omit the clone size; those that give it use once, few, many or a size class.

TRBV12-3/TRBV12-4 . CASSAFNTEAFF
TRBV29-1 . CSVDETGRNEKLFF
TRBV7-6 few CASSLGGPRREKLFF
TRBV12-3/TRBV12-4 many CASRVYNTGELFF
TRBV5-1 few CASSLQGPGAQYF
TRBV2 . CASSSLTGANYGYTF
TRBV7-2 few CASSSRYNEQFF
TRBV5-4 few CASSLVGDQYEKLFF
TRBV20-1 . CSATRAGEQYF
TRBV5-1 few CASSFRTGQGYEQYF